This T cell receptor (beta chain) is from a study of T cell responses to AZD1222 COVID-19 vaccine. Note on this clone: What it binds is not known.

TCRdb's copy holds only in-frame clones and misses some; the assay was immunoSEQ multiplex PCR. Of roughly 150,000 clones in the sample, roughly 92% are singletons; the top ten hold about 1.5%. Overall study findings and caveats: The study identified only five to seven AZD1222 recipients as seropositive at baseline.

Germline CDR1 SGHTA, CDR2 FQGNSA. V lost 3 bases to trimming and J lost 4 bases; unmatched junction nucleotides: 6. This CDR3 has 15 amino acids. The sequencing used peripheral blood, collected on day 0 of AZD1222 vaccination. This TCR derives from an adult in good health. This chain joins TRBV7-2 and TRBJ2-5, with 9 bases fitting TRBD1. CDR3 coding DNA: TGTGCCAGCAGCTTTCAACAGGGGGCGGGAGAGACCCAGTACTTC. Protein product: CASSFQQGAGETQYF.